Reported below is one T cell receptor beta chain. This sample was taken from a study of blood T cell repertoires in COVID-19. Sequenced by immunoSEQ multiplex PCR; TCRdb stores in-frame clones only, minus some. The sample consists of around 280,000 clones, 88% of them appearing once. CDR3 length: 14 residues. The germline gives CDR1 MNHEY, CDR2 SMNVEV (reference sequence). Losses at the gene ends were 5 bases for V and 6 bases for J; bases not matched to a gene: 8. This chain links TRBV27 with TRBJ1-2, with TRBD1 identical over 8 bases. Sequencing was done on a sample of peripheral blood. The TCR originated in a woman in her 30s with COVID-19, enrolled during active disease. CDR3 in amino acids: CASSDRDRYNGYTF. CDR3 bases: TGTGCCAGCAGTGACCGGGACAGGTACAATGGCTACACCTTC.